Sequencing of this T cell receptor beta chain was carried out in a study of CD8+CD57+ T cells in acquired aplastic anemia. Template material for TCR beta VDJ and CDR3 profiling consisted of genomic DNA. TCRdb used MiXCR to reprocess the reads, holding one entry per CDR3 protein. In the table there are just over 200,000 distinct CDR3 sequences, approximately 60% of which are singletons. The CDR3 covers 14 residues. The germline V gene has CDR1 MNHEY and CDR2 SVGAGI. Trimming pared 0 bases from V and 5 bases from J, leaving 10 bases between. Only patients with CD8+CD57+ cell expansion on flow cytometry were chosen for sequencing.

This receptor was identified in a human donor with aplastic anemia. The chain carries TRBV6-5 and TRBJ1-1, with D perhaps TRBD1 (5 bases). Sequenced input: sorted CD4+, CD8+, or CD8+CD57+ T cells (not recorded which) from PBMCs. The CDR3, as DNA: TGTGCCAGCAGTTACTCGCCAGGGAGGACTGAAGCTTTCTTT. Protein sequence: CASSYSPGRTEAFF.